This T cell receptor (beta chain) was recorded in a study of blood T cell repertoires in COVID-19. Turning to the study itself: The United States, Italy and Spain were the sources of the acute and convalescent COVID-19 samples.

Authors' processing steps: Reference gene primers were amplified, and this amplification served to estimate nucleated cell counts. Profiling relied on immunoSEQ multiplex PCR, and the TCRdb table lists in-frame clones only, not all of them. V, J and clone size were drawn from that table, and D and trimming were deduced from the DNA. Of 220,000 or so clones listed, about 81% were seen once; the top ten hold 7% to 10%. The germline V and J ends were trimmed by 4 bases and 4 bases, with 11 bases remaining between them. CDR1 is SGHKS, CDR2 YYEKEE, per germline (reference sequence). The CDR3 is made up of 13 amino acids.

The clonotype originates from a woman aged 80 or older with COVID-19, enrolled during active disease. What was sequenced was peripheral blood. This chain links TRBV5-5 with TRBJ1-2; the D gene is possibly TRBD1 (5 bases). CDR3 in amino acids: CASSTDRLYGYTF. In nucleotides, the CDR3 is TGTGCCAGCAGCACTGACAGACTCTATGGCTACACCTTC.